This T cell receptor (beta chain) was found in a study of blood T cell repertoires in COVID-19. On the study more broadly: Specimens from acute and convalescent COVID-19 originated in the United States, Italy and Spain. T cells, B-cell-depleted T cells, or PBMCs provided the cDNA or gDNA that served as material.

The CDR3 consists of 16 residues. The J segment lost 2 bases and the V segment lost 1 base, leaving 5 bases of the junction unmatched. Germline CDR1 is SQVTM and CDR2 is ANQGSEA. Produced via immunoSEQ multiplex PCR; TCRdb's table is partial and in-frame only. This table holds around 150,000 clones, 70% to 90% found once. The receptor comes from a woman aged 60-75 years with COVID-19, enrolled during active disease. J is TRBJ2-2 and V is TRBV29-1; 9 positions match TRBD2. The sequenced sample consisted of peripheral blood. The CDR3 region is CSVEGVAGANTGELFF. In DNA form, the CDR3 reads TGCAGCGTTGAAGGGGTAGCGGGGGCAAACACCGGGGAGCTGTTTTTT.